This T cell receptor beta chain came from a study of identical twins. The study, taken as a whole, reports: High-abundance cord blood beta clonotypes had fewer insertions; memory repertoires showed none. Researchers reported excess low generation probability among twin-shared out-of-frame alpha sequences. Weaker excess sharing between twins was seen in beta out-of-frame sequences.

This clonotype has just a few counts. The antigen remains undetermined. This CDR3 spans 16 amino acids. CDR1 and CDR2 (germline): PRHDT, FYEKMQ (reference sequence). Trimming cost V 2 bases and J 4 bases, with 15 bases left between them. Each CDR3 protein gets one entry after TCRdb re-called the 5' RACE reads with MiXCR. The sample has about 280,000 distinct CDR3 sequences, less than 9% seen once. Separately, the same data were catalogued under a study of yellow fever vaccine responses in identical twins.

Sequencing input: memory (CD45RO+) T cells sorted from blood. The V and J genes are TRBV13 and TRBJ1-3; D perhaps matches TRBD1 (5 bases). The sequence came from a young woman in good health. CDR3: CASSLSLGVSGNTIYF. The CDR3 DNA is TGTGCCAGCAGCTTATCTTTGGGGGTCTCCGGAAACACCATATATTTT.